A single sample is the source of the 21 T cell receptor beta chains below, sequenced in a study of a mutant IDH1 vaccine in newly diagnosed glioma. Profiling relied on immunoSEQ multiplex PCR, and the TCRdb table lists in-frame clones only, not all of them. The table shows around 89,000 clones, with 83% occurring only once. Regarding time point: baseline, week 1 (first vaccination visit). The sample's treatment: pre-vaccination baseline after standard-of-care therapy. The sample in question was PBMCs, obtained from a glioma patient treated with radiotherapy, temozolomide or both. These receptors originate from a woman between 50 and 59 years old with glioma.

The J gene is TRBJ1-2, the V gene TRBV6-5, with TRBD1 identical over 8 bases. Germline trimming cut 5 bases from V and 4 bases from J; bases unmatched to any gene: 9. The CDR3 loop spans 15 amino acids. Looked up from germline, CDR1 is MNHEY and CDR2 is SVGAGI. CDR3 coding DNA: TGTGCCAGCAGTCCCCGGGACAGGCCGAGCTATGGCTACACCTTC. Translating gives CASSPRDRPSYGYTF.

This clone has more than one count but fewer than ten. CDR3 in DNA: TGTGCCAGCAGCTCGCTGGACAGGGAGGCCGGGGAGCTGTTTTTT. Translated, it gives CASSSLDREAGELFF. The chain combines TRBV5-6 with TRBJ2-2; 8 nucleotides align to TRBD1. The length of the CDR3 is 15 residues. J lost 6 bases, V lost 3 bases, and 7 bases had no gene match. The germline V gene encodes CDR1 SGHDT and CDR2 YYEEEE. The whole variable domain, filled in from reference TRBV5-6 and TRBJ2-2, reads DAGVTQSPTHLIKTRGQQVTLRCSPKSGHDTVSWYQQALGQGPQFIFQYYEEEERQRGNFPDRFSGHQFPNYSSELNVNALLLGDSALYLCASSSLDREAGELFFGEGSRLTVL.

V is TRBV6-5 and J is TRBJ2-7, with D perhaps matching TRBD1 (5 bases). With 4 bases removed from V and 3 bases from J, the gap between germline ends came to 19 bases. Germline V lookup: CDR1 MNHEY, CDR2 SVGAGI. The CDR3 extends over 16 amino acids. For the CDR3, the DNA is TGTGCCAGCAGTTTATCCTCTGAAGGCAGGGACTACGAGCAGTACTTC. Translated, it gives CASSLSSEGRDYEQYF.

This clone turned up a few times. The chain combines TRBV18 with TRBJ2-5; D not resolved. The germline V gene encodes CDR1 KGHSH and CDR2 LQKENI. V was shortened by 4 bases and J by 2 bases, with 8 bases between the two germline ends. The CDR3 is made up of 13 amino acids. CDR3 region: CASSLKPQETQYF. CDR3 bases: TGTGCCAGCTCACTAAAACCTCAAGAGACCCAGTACTTC.

The V gene is TRBV27, the J gene TRBJ2-3, with TRBD2 matching over 9 bases. The germline gives CDR1 MNHEY, CDR2 SMNVEV (reference sequence). Trimming removed 0 bases from V and 3 bases from J; junction bases left unmatched: 13. The CDR3 contains 19 residues. The CDR3 loop is CASSLSTIYRGGETDTQYF. The CDR3 DNA reads TGTGCCAGCAGTTTATCGACCATTTATCGCGGGGGGGAAACAGATACGCAGTATTTT.

V usage is TRBV7-8 and J usage is TRBJ2-6, with 7 bases lining up with TRBD1. Looked up from germline, CDR1 is SGHVS and CDR2 is FQNEAQ. The CDR3 loop spans 19 amino acids. After removal of 5 bases from V and 0 bases from J, the junction contained 13 bases not matched to a gene. The CDR3 coding sequence is TGTGCCAGCAGCCCTATTCGCGGACAGGTCAGCTCTGGGGCCAACGTCCTGACTTTC. Translating gives CASSPIRGQVSSGANVLTF.

The gene calls are TRBV13 and TRBJ2-6, with TRBD1 identical over 8 bases. Trimming cost V 5 bases and J 0 bases; bases outside gene matches: 6. CDR3 length equals 17 residues. Germline-derived CDR1 and CDR2 are PRHDT and FYEKMQ (reference sequence). CDR3 sequence: CASSEGQGDSGANVLTF. CDR3 nucleotide sequence: TGTGCCAGCAGCGAAGGACAGGGCGACTCTGGGGCCAACGTCCTGACTTTC. Looking up the rest from reference TRBV13 and TRBJ2-6 gives the full variable domain: AAGVIQSPRHLIKEKRETATLKCYPIPRHDTVYWYQQGPGQDPQFLISFYEKMQSDKGSIPDRFSAQQFSDYHSELNMSSLELGDSALYFCASSEGQGDSGANVLTFGAGSRLTVL.

V and J are TRBV29-1 and TRBJ2-3; TRBD2 aligns across 11 bases. Germline V lookup: CDR1 SQVTM, CDR2 ANQGSEA. CDR3 length: 15 amino acids. Trimming cost V 7 bases and J 3 bases; bases outside gene matches: 9. The CDR3 DNA reads as TGCAGCGGCGACCCTACTAGCGGGGGAACAGATACGCAGTATTTT. It specifies CSGDPTSGGTDTQYF.

J is TRBJ1-1 and V is TRBV6-5, with D possibly matching TRBD1 (5 bases). The germline V and J ends were trimmed by 4 bases and 1 base, with 13 bases remaining between them. This CDR3 spans 15 amino acids. Germline CDR1 and CDR2: MNHEY and SVGAGI. The CDR3 DNA sequence: TGTGCCAGCAGTTCCTGGACCACAGGGAACACTGAAGCTTTCTTT. Translated: CASSSWTTGNTEAFF.

The rearrangement joins TRBV4-3 to TRBJ2-5; the D is unclear. V was clipped by 1 base and J by 4 bases, with 7 bases between them. The CDR3 extends over 13 amino acids. CDR1 and CDR2 from the germline V gene are LGHNA and YSLEER. DNA for the CDR3: TGCGCCAGCAGCCAAGGGATAGGAGAGACCCAGTACTTC. This encodes CASSQGIGETQYF.

The chain links TRBV5-1 to TRBJ2-7; possibly TRBD1 for D (6 bases). CDR1 and CDR2 from the germline V gene are SGHRS and YFSETQ. Trimming pared 2 bases from V and 3 bases from J, leaving 18 bases between. The CDR3 sequence is 16 residues long. The CDR3 region has the DNA TGCGCCAGCAGCTTCCGACAGGCCGTATCGAGCTACGAGCAGTACTTC. It yields the protein CASSFRQAVSSYEQYF.

The chain carries TRBV6-5 and TRBJ2-3; no firm D call. CDR3 length: 13 amino acids. In germline, CDR1 is MNHEY, CDR2 SVGAGI. With 2 bases removed from V and 1 base from J, the gap between germline ends came to 4 bases. The DNA of the CDR3 is TGTGCCAGCAGTTACCCAGGCACAGATACGCAGTATTTT. This sequence encodes CASSYPGTDTQYF.

V is TRBV2 and J is TRBJ1-1; TRBD1 might be the D (5 bases). V was pared by 2 bases and J by 2 bases, with 9 bases between. The germline V gene encodes CDR1 SNHLY and CDR2 FYNNEI. There are 14 residues in the CDR3. The CDR3 bases are TGTGCCAGCAGTGAATCGGGGCCAAACACTGAAGCTTTCTTT. Translated, it gives CASSESGPNTEAFF.

This chain uses TRBV5-1 with TRBJ1-3, with D perhaps matching TRBD1 (5 bases). Looked up from germline, CDR1 is SGHRS and CDR2 is YFSETQ. This CDR3 has 17 amino acids. Trimming removed 4 bases from V and 0 bases from J, with 17 bases in between. The CDR3 protein is CASSVGPARDSGNTIYF. Here the CDR3 DNA reads TGCGCCAGCAGCGTGGGACCGGCTAGGGACTCTGGAAACACCATATATTTT. The entire variable domain, with the rest obtained from reference TRBV5-1 and TRBJ1-3, is as follows: KAGVTQTPRYLIKTRGQQVTLSCSPISGHRSVSWYQQTPGQGLQFLFEYFSETQRNKGNFPGRFSGRQFSNSRSEMNVSTLELGDSALYLCASSVGPARDSGNTIYFGEGSWLTVV.

A few counts support this clone. The chain recombines TRBV30 with TRBJ1-2; D gene uncertain. Germline V lookup: CDR1 GTSNPN, CDR2 SVGIG (reference sequence). Trimming took 4 bases from V and 2 from J, leaving 5 bases between them. The CDR3 has 11 amino acids. CDR3 sequence: CAWNLNYGYTF. In DNA, the CDR3 is TGTGCCTGGAATTTGAACTATGGCTACACCTTC.

The chain recombines TRBV5-4 with TRBJ2-6; D is undetermined. The length of the CDR3 is 14 residues. The V end was cut by 4 bases, the J end by 1 base, with 6 bases between. The germline gives CDR1 SGHNT, CDR2 YYREEE (reference sequence). CDR3: CASSPSSGANVLTF. The DNA of the CDR3 is TGTGCCAGCAGCCCCAGTTCTGGGGCCAACGTCCTGACTTTC.

The chain uses TRBV7-9 and TRBJ2-7; D is possibly TRBD2 (5 bases). The length of the CDR3 is 14 residues. V was shortened by 5 bases and J by 1 base, with 12 bases between the two germline ends. CDR1 is SEHNR and CDR2 is FQNEAQ in the germline V gene (reference sequence). In DNA, the CDR3 is TGTGCCAGCAGCACTAGTGGGGTTTCCTACGAGCAGTACTTC. Protein sequence: CASSTSGVSYEQYF.

The rearrangement uses TRBV11-3 and TRBJ2-7, with D perhaps matching TRBD1 (5 bases). V dropped 5 bases and J dropped 4 bases, with 15 bases sitting between them. The CDR3 has 14 amino acids. Germline CDR1 is SGHNT and CDR2 is YENEEA. The CDR3 sequence is CASSQTAKMYEQYF. The CDR3 coding sequence is TGTGCCAGCAGCCAGACAGCGAAAATGTACGAGCAGTACTTC.

V usage is TRBV19 and J usage is TRBJ2-2; TRBD1 agrees at 9 bases. Germline CDR1 LNHDA, CDR2 SQIVND (reference sequence). V was clipped by 1 base and J by 5 bases; unmatched bases: 5. The CDR3 has 16 amino acids. The CDR3 reads CASSIGGTGKTGELFF. The CDR3 DNA reads TGTGCCAGTAGTATAGGGGGGACAGGGAAAACCGGGGAGCTGTTTTTT.

The chain combines TRBV4-2 with TRBJ2-5; no clear D gene. CDR1 LGHNA and CDR2 YNFKEQ come from the germline V gene. The CDR3 is 14 amino acids. The V end lost 1 base, the J end lost 4 bases, and 10 bases lay between the germline ends. The CDR3 here is CASSQGQAGETQYF. CDR3 nucleotide sequence: TGTGCCAGCAGCCAAGGGCAGGCAGGAGAGACCCAGTACTTC.

This chain connects TRBV27 to TRBJ1-3, with 7 bases fitting TRBD1. The CDR3 length is 18 residues. V trimming: 2 bases; J trimming: 2 bases; junction bases outside the gene matches: 12. Germline CDR1 reads MNHEY; CDR2 reads SMNVEV (reference sequence). Here the CDR3 reads CASSLRGGQFMPGNTIYF. In DNA form, the CDR3 reads TGTGCCAGCAGTTTACGGGGGGGACAGTTTATGCCTGGAAACACCATATATTTT.